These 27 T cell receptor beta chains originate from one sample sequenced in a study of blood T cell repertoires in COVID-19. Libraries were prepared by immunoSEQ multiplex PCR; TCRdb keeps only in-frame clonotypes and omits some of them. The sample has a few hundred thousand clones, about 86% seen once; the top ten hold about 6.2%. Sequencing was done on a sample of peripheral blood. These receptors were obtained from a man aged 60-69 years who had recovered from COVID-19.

The CDR3 region is CASSYSDSYNSPLHF. The CDR3 nucleotides read TGTGCCAGCAGCTACTCAGACAGTTATAATTCACCCCTCCACTTT. The gene calls are TRBV7-9 and TRBJ1-6, with D perhaps matching TRBD1 (5 bases). Germline V gene lookup returns CDR1 SEHNR and CDR2 FQNEAQ (reference sequence). Deletions cut 4 bases from V and 4 bases from J, with 11 bases between. The CDR3 runs 15 residues.

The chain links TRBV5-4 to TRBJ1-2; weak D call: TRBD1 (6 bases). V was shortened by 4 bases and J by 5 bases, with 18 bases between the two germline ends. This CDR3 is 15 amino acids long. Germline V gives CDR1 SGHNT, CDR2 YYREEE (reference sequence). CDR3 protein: CASSPTTGDKYGYTF. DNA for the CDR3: TGTGCCAGCAGCCCCACGACAGGAGATAAATATGGCTACACCTTC.

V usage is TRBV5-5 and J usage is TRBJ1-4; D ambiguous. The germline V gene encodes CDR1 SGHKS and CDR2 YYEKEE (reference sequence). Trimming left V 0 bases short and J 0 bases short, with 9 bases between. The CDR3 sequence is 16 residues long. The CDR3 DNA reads TGTGCCAGCAGCTTGGACGGTGTTACAACTAATGAAAAACTGTTTTTT. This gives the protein CASSLDGVTTNEKLFF.

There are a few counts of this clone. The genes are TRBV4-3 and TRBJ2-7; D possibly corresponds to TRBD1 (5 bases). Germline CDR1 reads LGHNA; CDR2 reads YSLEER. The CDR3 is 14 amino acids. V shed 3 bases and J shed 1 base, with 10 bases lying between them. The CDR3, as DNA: TGCGCCAGCAGCCACGACAGACAATCCTACGAGCAGTACTTC. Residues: CASSHDRQSYEQYF.

The CDR3 nucleotides are TGTGCCAGCAGCCTGGCGGTGGACAGAACCTACGAGCAGTACTTC. The encoded protein is CASSLAVDRTYEQYF. This chain joins TRBV5-5 and TRBJ2-7, with a possible D match to TRBD1 (6 bases). Trimming left V 4 bases short and J 2 bases short, with 16 bases between. Germline V lookup: CDR1 SGHKS, CDR2 YYEKEE (reference sequence). CDR3 length: 15 residues.

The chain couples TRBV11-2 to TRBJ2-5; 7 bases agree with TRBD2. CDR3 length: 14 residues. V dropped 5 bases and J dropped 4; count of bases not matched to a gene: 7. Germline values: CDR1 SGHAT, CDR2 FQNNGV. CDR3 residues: CASSRGTKSETQYF. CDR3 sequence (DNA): TGTGCCAGCAGCCGTGGGACTAAATCAGAGACCCAGTACTTC.

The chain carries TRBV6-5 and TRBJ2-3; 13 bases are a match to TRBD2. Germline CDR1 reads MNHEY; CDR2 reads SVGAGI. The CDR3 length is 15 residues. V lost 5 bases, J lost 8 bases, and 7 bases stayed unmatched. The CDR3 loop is CASSLLAGGLGTQYF. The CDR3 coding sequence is TGTGCCAGCAGTCTACTAGCGGGGGGGCTGGGTACGCAGTATTTT.

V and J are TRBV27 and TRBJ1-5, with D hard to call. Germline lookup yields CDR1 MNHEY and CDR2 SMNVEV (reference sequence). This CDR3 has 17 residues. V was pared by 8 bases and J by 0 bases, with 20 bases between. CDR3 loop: CASGFDLRQNSNQPQHF. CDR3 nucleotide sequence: TGTGCCAGCGGATTCGACCTCAGGCAGAATAGCAATCAGCCCCAGCATTTT.

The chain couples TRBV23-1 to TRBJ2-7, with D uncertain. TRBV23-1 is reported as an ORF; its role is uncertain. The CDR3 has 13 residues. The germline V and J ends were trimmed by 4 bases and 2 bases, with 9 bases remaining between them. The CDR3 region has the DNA TGCGCCAGCAGTCGCCAGGAACCCTACGAGCAGTACTTC. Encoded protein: CASSRQEPYEQYF.

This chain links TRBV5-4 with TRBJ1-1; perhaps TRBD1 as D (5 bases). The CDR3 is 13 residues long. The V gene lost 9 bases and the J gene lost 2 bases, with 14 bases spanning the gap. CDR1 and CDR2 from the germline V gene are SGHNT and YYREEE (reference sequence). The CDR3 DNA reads TGTGCCACTATAGAAAGGGGAAACACTGAAGCTTTCTTT. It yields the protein CATIERGNTEAFF.

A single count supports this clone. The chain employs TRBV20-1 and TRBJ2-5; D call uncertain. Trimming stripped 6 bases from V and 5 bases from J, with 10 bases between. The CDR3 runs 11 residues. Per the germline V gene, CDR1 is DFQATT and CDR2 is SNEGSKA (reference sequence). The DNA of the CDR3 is TGCAGTGCCCCAGCCGGGGAGACCCAGTACTTC. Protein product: CSAPAGETQYF.

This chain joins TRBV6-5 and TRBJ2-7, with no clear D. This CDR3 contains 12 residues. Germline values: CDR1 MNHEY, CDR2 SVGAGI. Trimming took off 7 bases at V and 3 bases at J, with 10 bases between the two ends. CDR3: CASITPVYEQYF. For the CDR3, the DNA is TGTGCCAGCATTACCCCAGTCTACGAGCAGTACTTC.

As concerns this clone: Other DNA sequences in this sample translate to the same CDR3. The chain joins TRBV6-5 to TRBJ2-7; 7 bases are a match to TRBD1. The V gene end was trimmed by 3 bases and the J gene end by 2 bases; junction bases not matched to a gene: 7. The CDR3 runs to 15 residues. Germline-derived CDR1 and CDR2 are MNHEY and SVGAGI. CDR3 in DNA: TGTGCCAGCAGTTATTCCCTGACAGGGACCTACGAGCAGTACTTC. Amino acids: CASSYSLTGTYEQYF.

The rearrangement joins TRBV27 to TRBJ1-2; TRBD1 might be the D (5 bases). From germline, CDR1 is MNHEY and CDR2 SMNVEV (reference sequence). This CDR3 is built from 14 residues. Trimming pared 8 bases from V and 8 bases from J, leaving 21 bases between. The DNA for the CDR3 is TGTGCCAGCGGCACAGGTGGAAACTTTTGGGGCTACACCTTC. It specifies CASGTGGNFWGYTF.

The CDR3 sequence is CASSRGMVGYGYTF. The CDR3 nucleotides are TGTGCCAGCAGCCGGGGAATGGTGGGCTATGGCTACACCTTC. The chain employs TRBV6-5 and TRBJ1-2; D gene ambiguous. V lost 6 bases and J lost 4, with 15 bases in between. The germline CDR1 and CDR2 sequences are MNHEY and SVGAGI. The CDR3 sequence is 14 residues long.

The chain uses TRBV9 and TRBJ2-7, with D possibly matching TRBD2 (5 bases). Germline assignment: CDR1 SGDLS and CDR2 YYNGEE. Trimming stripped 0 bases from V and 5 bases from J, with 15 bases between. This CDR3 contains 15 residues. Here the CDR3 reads CASSVGAGISHEQYF. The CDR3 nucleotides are TGTGCCAGCAGCGTAGGAGCCGGGATTTCCCACGAGCAGTACTTC. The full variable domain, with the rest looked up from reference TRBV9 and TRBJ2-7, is DSGVTQTPKHLITATGQRVTLRCSPRSGDLSVYWYQQSLDQGLQFLIQYYNGEERAKGNILERFSAQQFPDLHSELNLSSLELGDSALYFCASSVGAGISHEQYFGPGTRLTVT.

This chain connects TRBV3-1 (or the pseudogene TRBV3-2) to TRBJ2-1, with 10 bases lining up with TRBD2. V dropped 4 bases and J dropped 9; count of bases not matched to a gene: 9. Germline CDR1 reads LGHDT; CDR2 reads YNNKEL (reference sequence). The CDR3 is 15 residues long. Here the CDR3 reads CASSPTSGRAGEQFF. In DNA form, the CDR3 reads TGTGCCAGCAGCCCCACGAGCGGGAGGGCCGGTGAGCAGTTCTTC.

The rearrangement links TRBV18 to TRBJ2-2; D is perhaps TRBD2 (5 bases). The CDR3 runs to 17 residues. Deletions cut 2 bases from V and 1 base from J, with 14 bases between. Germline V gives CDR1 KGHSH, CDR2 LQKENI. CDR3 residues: CASSPRALGVNTGELFF. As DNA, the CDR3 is TGTGCCAGCTCACCAAGGGCGTTGGGAGTGAACACCGGGGAGCTGTTTTTT.

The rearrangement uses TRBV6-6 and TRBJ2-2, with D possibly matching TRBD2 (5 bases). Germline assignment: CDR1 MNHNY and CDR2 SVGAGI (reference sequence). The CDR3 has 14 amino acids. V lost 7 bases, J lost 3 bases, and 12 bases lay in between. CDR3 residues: CASNRGSDTGELFF. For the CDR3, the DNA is TGTGCCAGCAATAGAGGGAGTGACACCGGGGAGCTGTTTTTT.

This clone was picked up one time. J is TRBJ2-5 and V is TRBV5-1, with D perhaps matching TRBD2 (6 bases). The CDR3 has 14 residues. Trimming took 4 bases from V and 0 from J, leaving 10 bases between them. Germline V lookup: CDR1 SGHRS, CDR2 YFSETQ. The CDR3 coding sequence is TGCGCCAGCAGCATTGGGGACTACCAAGAGACCCAGTACTTC. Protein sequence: CASSIGDYQETQYF.

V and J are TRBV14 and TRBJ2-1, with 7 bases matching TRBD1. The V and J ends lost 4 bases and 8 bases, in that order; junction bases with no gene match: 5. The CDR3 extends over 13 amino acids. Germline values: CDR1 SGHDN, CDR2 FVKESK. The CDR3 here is CASSRYRGDEQFF. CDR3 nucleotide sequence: TGTGCCAGCAGCCGATACAGGGGCGATGAGCAGTTCTTC.

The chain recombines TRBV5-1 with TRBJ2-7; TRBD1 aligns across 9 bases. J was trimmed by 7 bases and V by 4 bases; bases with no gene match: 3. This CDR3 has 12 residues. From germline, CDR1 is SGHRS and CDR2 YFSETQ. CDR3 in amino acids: CASSQGQGEQYF. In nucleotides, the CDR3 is TGCGCCAGCAGCCAGGGACAGGGAGAGCAGTACTTC.

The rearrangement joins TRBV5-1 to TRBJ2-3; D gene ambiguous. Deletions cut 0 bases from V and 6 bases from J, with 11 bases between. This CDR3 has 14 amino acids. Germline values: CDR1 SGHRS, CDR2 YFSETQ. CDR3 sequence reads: CASSLASPQDTQYF. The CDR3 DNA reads TGCGCCAGCAGCTTGGCTAGTCCGCAGGATACGCAGTATTTT.

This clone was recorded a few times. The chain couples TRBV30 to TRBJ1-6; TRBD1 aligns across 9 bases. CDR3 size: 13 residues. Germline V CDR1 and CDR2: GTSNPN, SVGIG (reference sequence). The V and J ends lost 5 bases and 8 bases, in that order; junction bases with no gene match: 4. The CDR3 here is CAWAGTGYSPLHF. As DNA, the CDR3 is TGTGCCTGGGCCGGGACAGGGTATTCACCCCTCCACTTT. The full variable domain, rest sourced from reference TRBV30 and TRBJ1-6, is SQTIHQWPATLVQPVGSPLSLECTVEGTSNPNLYWYRQAAGRGLQLLFYSVGIGQISSEVPQNLSASRPQDRQFILSSKKLLLSDSGFYLCAWAGTGYSPLHFGNGTRLTVT.

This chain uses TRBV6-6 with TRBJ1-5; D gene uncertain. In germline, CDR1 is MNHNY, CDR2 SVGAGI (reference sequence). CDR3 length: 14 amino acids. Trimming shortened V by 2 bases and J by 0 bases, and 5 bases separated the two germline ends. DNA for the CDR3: TGTGCCAGCAGTTACGCAGATAGCAATCAGCCCCAGCATTTT. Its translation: CASSYADSNQPQHF.

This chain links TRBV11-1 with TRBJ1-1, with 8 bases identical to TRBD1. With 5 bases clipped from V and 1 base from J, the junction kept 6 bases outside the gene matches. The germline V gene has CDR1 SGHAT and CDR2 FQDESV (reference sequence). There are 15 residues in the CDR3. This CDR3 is CASSPRTGWNTEAFF. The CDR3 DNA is TGTGCCAGCAGCCCGCGGACAGGGTGGAACACTGAAGCTTTCTTT. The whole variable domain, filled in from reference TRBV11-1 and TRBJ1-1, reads EAEVAQSPRYKITEKSQAVAFWCDPISGHATLYWYRQILGQGPELLVQFQDESVVDDSQLPKDRFSAERLKGVDSTLKIQPAELGDSAMYLCASSPRTGWNTEAFFGQGTRLTVV.

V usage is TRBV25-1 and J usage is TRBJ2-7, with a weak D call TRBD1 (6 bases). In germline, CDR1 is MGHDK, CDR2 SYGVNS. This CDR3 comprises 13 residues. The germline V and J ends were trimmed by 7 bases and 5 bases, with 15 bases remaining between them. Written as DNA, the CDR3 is TGTGCCAGCAATTCAGGACAGAACGACGAGCAGTACTTC. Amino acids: CASNSGQNDEQYF.